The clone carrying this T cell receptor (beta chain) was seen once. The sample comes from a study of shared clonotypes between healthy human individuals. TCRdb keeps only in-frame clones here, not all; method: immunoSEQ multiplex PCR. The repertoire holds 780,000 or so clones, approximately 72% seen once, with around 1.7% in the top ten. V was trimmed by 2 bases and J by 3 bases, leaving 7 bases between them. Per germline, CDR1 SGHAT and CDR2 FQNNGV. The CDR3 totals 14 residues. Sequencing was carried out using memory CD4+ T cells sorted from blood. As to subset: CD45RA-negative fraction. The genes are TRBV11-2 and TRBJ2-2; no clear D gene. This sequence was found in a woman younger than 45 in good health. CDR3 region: CASSLSHDTGELFF. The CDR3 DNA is TGTGCCAGCAGCTTATCCCACGACACCGGGGAGCTGTTTTTT.